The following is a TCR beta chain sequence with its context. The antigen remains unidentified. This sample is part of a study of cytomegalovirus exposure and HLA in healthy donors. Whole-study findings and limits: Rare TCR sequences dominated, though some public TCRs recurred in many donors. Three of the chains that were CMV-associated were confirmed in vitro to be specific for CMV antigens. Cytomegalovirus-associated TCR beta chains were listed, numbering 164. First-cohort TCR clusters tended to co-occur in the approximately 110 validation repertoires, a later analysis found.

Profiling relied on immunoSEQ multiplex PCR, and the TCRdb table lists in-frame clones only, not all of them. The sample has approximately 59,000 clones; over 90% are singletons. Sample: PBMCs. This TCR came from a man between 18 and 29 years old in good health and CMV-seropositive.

CDR3 sequence (DNA): TGTGCCAGCAGCCCCTCGGGACTCCTACTTTACGAGCAGTACTTC. Amino acid sequence: CASSPSGLLLYEQYF. The rearrangement links TRBV5-5 to TRBJ2-7, with D possibly being TRBD2 (6 bases). V shed 4 bases and J shed 4 bases, with 18 bases lying between them. Germline CDR1 is SGHKS and CDR2 is YYEKEE (reference sequence). The CDR3 is made up of 15 amino acids.